This T cell receptor beta chain was obtained from a study of T cell responses to AZD1222 COVID-19 vaccine. Per the germline V gene, CDR1 is SNHLY and CDR2 is FYNNEI. The length of the CDR3 is 15 residues. V lost 4 bases, J lost 0 bases, and 12 bases lay in between. Produced via immunoSEQ multiplex PCR; TCRdb's table is partial and in-frame only. The sample yields over 110,000 clones, about 90% seen once. The chain links TRBV2 to TRBJ1-1, with unresolved D. The specimen was peripheral blood, collected 28 days after the second AZD1222 dose. The receptor comes from an adult who received the AZD1222 COVID-19 vaccine. DNA for the CDR3: TGTGCCAGCAGTGTGGACGTCCACATGAACACTGAAGCTTTCTTT. This encodes CASSVDVHMNTEAFF.